Included here is one T cell receptor (beta chain) sequence, with context. Profiled with immunoSEQ multiplex PCR; TCRdb holds only in-frame clones, not every one. The repertoire includes about 210,000 clones, approximately 80% of them detected once, and around 9.3% sits in the top ten. This sample was included in a study of blood T cell repertoires in COVID-19. Across the study: Samples of COVID-19 (acute and convalescent) were obtained from the United States, Italy and Spain. PBMCs, B-cell-depleted T cells, or T cells were the source of the cDNA or gDNA that made up the material.

Participant age was about 18 to 89 years, and participants resided in fewer than 25 US areas. Which cohort a participant joined came from the clinical history participants gave. The junction had 5 bases not matched to a gene; V was cut back by 4 bases and J by 2 bases. CDR1 is SEHNR and CDR2 is FQNEAQ in the germline V gene (reference sequence). The CDR3 loop spans 14 amino acids. The TCR sequence derives from a woman aged 45 to 65 with acute COVID-19. The chain links TRBV7-9 to TRBJ2-7; 7 bases are shared with TRBD1. Sequencing was carried out using PBMCs or T cells enriched from blood (not recorded which). CDR3 nucleotides: TGTGCCAGCAGCTCCGGGACAGTAACCTACGAGCAGTACTTC. It specifies CASSSGTVTYEQYF.